Below, one TCR beta chain is given with its context. The antigen remains unidentified. CDR3 length equals 11 residues. Germline values: CDR1 DFQATT, CDR2 SNEGSKA (reference sequence). V shed 5 bases and J shed 8 bases, with 12 bases lying between them. The assay, immunoSEQ v3.0, was run at survey level. Here immunoSEQ multiplex PCR was the method, and the copy in TCRdb shows in-frame clones only, minus some. The sample shows over 15,000 clones, approximately 79% of them seen only once. Each HIV-infected participant was given treatment in the United States. Prior to DNA extraction, the samples held about 0.85-10 million cryopreserved PBMC. The sample originates from a study of long-term antiretroviral therapy in people with HIV. Study at large: The immediate-ART recommendation dates to 2015, and the earliest samples predate it by about a decade.

General observations from the study: From about 2004 to 2018, blood was obtained, possibly while participants received older ART regimens.

The source material was unsorted PBMCs, sampled at the start of antiretroviral therapy, before treatment. The chain links TRBV20-1 to TRBJ1-2, with a tentative D call TRBD1 (5 bases). The clonotype was recovered from a man aged 18 to 29 with HIV. CDR3 bases: TGCAGTGCTCTAGTCCAGGGAGGCTACACCTTC. Its translation is CSALVQGGYTF.